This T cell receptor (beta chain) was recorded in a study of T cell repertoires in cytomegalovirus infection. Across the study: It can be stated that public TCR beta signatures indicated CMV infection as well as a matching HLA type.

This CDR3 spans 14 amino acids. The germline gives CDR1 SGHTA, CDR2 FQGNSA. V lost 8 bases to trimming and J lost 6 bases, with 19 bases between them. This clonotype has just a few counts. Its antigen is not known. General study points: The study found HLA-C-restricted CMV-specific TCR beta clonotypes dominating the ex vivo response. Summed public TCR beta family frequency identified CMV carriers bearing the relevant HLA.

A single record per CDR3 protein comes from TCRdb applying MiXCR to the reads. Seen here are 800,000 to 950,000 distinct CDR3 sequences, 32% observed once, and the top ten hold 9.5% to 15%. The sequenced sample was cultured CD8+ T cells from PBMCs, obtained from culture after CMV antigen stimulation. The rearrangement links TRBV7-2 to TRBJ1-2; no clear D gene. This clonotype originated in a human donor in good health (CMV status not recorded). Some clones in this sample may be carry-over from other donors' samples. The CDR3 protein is CASATRHRRDGYTF. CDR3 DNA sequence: TGTGCCAGCGCCACTAGACACCGACGGGATGGCTACACCTTC. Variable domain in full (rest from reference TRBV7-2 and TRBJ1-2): GAGVSQSPSNKVTEKGKDVELRCDPISGHTALYWYRQSLGQGLEFLIYFQGNSAPDKSGLPSDRFSAERTGGSVSTLTIQRTQQEDSAVYLCASATRHRRDGYTFGSGTRLTVV.